The rows below give T cell receptor beta chains drawn from one sample of a study of T cells in Graves' hyperthyroidism and ophthalmopathy. TCRdb reprocessed the multiplex PCR reads with MiXCR, giving one entry per CDR3 protein. The table has hundreds of thousands of distinct CDR3 sequences, approximately 40% seen once. Sequenced: blood. The receptors here all came from a woman aged 40 to 50 with Graves' hyperthyroidism. The CDR3 runs from the conserved cysteine through the conserved F or W. The D gene is left open where the match is weak. Clone size, where shown, is once, few, many, or a class for clones that have expanded.

j_call: TRBJ2-7
clone_size: many
v_call: TRBV24-1
d_call: TRBD2
cdr3_aa: CATNQTGGTRSYEQYF
cdr3_nt: TGTGCCACCAACCAGACGGGGGGGACTCGCTCCTACGAGCAGTACTTC

j_call: TRBJ2-5
clone_size: many
v_call: TRBV20-1
d_call: TRBD2
cdr3_aa: CSARPASGEETQYF
cdr3_nt: TGCAGTGCTAGACCGGCTAGCGGGGAAGAGACCCAGTACTTC

j_call: TRBJ1-5
clone_size: once
v_call: TRBV2
d_call: NA
cdr3_aa: CASSLLARCSKPQHF
cdr3_nt: TGTGCCAGCAGTTTATTGGCCAGGTGCAGCAAGCCCCAGCATTTT

j_call: TRBJ2-1
clone_size: NA
v_call: TRBV6-5
d_call: TRBD1
cdr3_aa: CASSYTGTGNNEQFF
cdr3_nt: TGTGCCAGCAGTTATACCGGGACAGGGAACAATGAGCAGTTCTTC

j_call: TRBJ1-1
clone_size: many
v_call: TRBV10-3
d_call: NA
cdr3_aa: CAIRAAGRGTEAFF
cdr3_nt: TGTGCCATCAGGGCCGCAGGGAGGGGGACTGAAGCTTTCTTT

j_call: TRBJ2-6
clone_size: NA
v_call: TRBV10-3
d_call: NA
cdr3_aa: CAIRTDRELSGANVLTF
cdr3_nt: TGTGCCATCAGGACGGACAGAGAACTCTCTGGGGCCAACGTCCTGACTTTC

j_call: TRBJ1-6
clone_size: NA
v_call: TRBV7-2
d_call: TRBD1
cdr3_aa: CASSFRQGARNSPLHF
cdr3_nt: TGTGCCAGCAGCTTCCGACAGGGGGCGCGTAATTCACCCCTCCACTTT

j_call: TRBJ1-6
clone_size: NA
v_call: TRBV7-2
d_call: NA
cdr3_aa: CASRGNRDAGRNSPLHF
cdr3_nt: TGTGCCAGCAGGGGAAACCGGGACGCAGGAAGGAATTCACCCCTCCACTTT

j_call: TRBJ1-2
clone_size: many
v_call: TRBV5-6
d_call: NA
cdr3_aa: CASSLGGGHQLGYTF
cdr3_nt: TGTGCCAGCAGCTTAGGGGGGGGACACCAACTTGGCTACACCTTC

j_call: TRBJ2-5
clone_size: NA
v_call: TRBV19
d_call: NA
cdr3_aa: CASRETQGPQETQYF
cdr3_nt: TGTGCCAGTAGAGAAACACAGGGACCCCAAGAGACCCAGTACTTC

j_call: TRBJ1-2
clone_size: few
v_call: TRBV12-3/TRBV12-4
d_call: NA
cdr3_aa: CASQVGLGYTF
cdr3_nt: TGTGCCAGCCAGGTCGGCCTTGGCTACACCTTC

j_call: TRBJ2-7
clone_size: few
v_call: TRBV29-1
d_call: NA
cdr3_aa: CSVEEQGNEQYF
cdr3_nt: TGCAGCGTCGAAGAACAGGGTAACGAGCAGTACTTC

j_call: TRBJ1-1
clone_size: many
v_call: TRBV7-8
d_call: NA
cdr3_aa: CASSSRGTFNTEAFF
cdr3_nt: TGTGCCAGCAGCTCGAGGGGGACATTCAACACTGAAGCTTTCTTT

j_call: TRBJ2-7
clone_size: many
v_call: TRBV11-2
d_call: NA
cdr3_aa: CASSSDSPRYEQYF
cdr3_nt: TGTGCCAGCAGCTCGGACAGTCCTCGGTACGAGCAGTACTTC

j_call: TRBJ1-6
clone_size: many
v_call: TRBV7-2
d_call: NA
cdr3_aa: CASSLQNSPLHF
cdr3_nt: TGTGCCAGCAGCCTACAAAATTCACCCCTCCACTTT

j_call: TRBJ2-5
clone_size: many
v_call: TRBV20-1
d_call: NA
cdr3_aa: CSARKIQETQYF
cdr3_nt: TGCAGTGCTAGGAAGATCCAAGAGACCCAGTACTTC

j_call: TRBJ1-4
clone_size: NA
v_call: TRBV7-2
d_call: TRBD1
cdr3_aa: CASSHPDRGHEKLFF
cdr3_nt: TGTGCCAGCAGCCACCCGGACAGGGGACATGAAAAACTGTTTTTT

j_call: TRBJ1-6
clone_size: NA
v_call: TRBV11-2
d_call: NA
cdr3_aa: CASSLDGVRGGHSPLHF
cdr3_nt: TGTGCCAGCAGCTTAGATGGGGTCCGGGGAGGTCATTCACCCCTCCACTTT

j_call: TRBJ1-1
clone_size: few
v_call: TRBV14
d_call: NA
cdr3_aa: CASSLIRNMNTEAFF
cdr3_nt: TGTGCCAGCAGCCTTATACGGAATATGAACACTGAAGCTTTCTTT

j_call: TRBJ1-4
clone_size: many
v_call: TRBV2
d_call: NA
cdr3_aa: CASSDQWEKLFF
cdr3_nt: TGTGCCAGCAGTGACCAATGGGAAAAACTGTTTTTT

j_call: TRBJ2-1
clone_size: NA
v_call: TRBV19
d_call: TRBD2
cdr3_aa: CASSIKRGYYNEQFF
cdr3_nt: TGTGCCAGTAGTATCAAGCGGGGCTACTACAATGAGCAGTTCTTC

j_call: TRBJ1-4
clone_size: many
v_call: TRBV10-3
d_call: NA
cdr3_aa: CAISESGTANEKLFF
cdr3_nt: TGTGCCATCAGTGAGTCTGGGACGGCTAATGAAAAACTGTTTTTT

j_call: TRBJ2-5
clone_size: NA
v_call: TRBV20-1
d_call: NA
cdr3_aa: CSARDIGRPEEETQYF
cdr3_nt: TGCAGTGCTAGAGATATCGGGCGGCCTGAGGAGGAGACCCAGTACTTC

j_call: TRBJ2-7
clone_size: many
v_call: TRBV7-8
d_call: TRBD1
cdr3_aa: CASSGARGQLSYEQYF
cdr3_nt: TGTGCCAGCAGCGGAGCCAGGGGACAGCTCTCCTACGAGCAGTACTTC

j_call: TRBJ1-5
clone_size: few
v_call: TRBV16
d_call: NA
cdr3_aa: CASSQPGREASAQHF
cdr3_nt: TGTGCCAGCAGCCAACCGGGCAGGGAAGCATCGGCCCAGCATTTT

j_call: TRBJ2-7
clone_size: NA
v_call: TRBV6-5
d_call: TRBD2
cdr3_aa: CASNPSGAYEQYF
cdr3_nt: TGTGCCAGCAATCCGAGCGGGGCCTACGAGCAGTACTTC